A single sample is the source of the 21 T cell receptor beta chains below, sequenced in a study of cytomegalovirus exposure and HLA in healthy donors (dated by TCRdb to the late 2010s). The library was made by the immunoSEQ multiplex PCR assay. A mixture of 60 forward primers for TCR Vbeta segments and 13 reverse primers for TCR Jbeta segments was used in the multiplex PCR. Here the immuneACCESS table is served through TCRdb, limited to in-frame sequences with V and J called. Missing clones are a known gap in these copies; in checked studies unresolved V genes cover under half, and the rest lacks a known reason. The sample yields 170,000 or so clones; about four fifths were counted once. The top ten clonotypes cover 6% to 7.5% of the sample. Sequenced input: PBMCs. The receptors originated from a man under 40 in good health and CMV-seropositive.

This clone has just a few counts. This sequence joins TRBV6-5 and TRBJ1-4; maybe TRBD1 (6 bases). The CDR3 length is 14 residues. V was cut by 5 bases and J by 7 bases, with 14 bases left in between. CDR1 MNHEY and CDR2 SVGAGI come from the germline V gene. CDR3 sequence (DNA): TGTGCCAGCAGTGAAGACTGGGGGCGTGAAAAACTGTTTTTT. Amino acids: CASSEDWGREKLFF.

CDR3 sequence: CATHGQYKNIQYF. The CDR3 DNA follows: TGTGCCACGCACGGACAGTACAAAAACATTCAGTACTTC. The chain carries TRBV15 and TRBJ2-4, with D perhaps matching TRBD1 (6 bases). This CDR3 region has 13 residues. V was trimmed by 9 bases and J by 3 bases, leaving 12 bases between them. Germline-derived CDR1 and CDR2 are LNHNV and YYDKDF (reference sequence).

This clone showed up just once. The chain is built from TRBV9 and TRBJ2-3; maybe TRBD2 (6 bases). Germline V lookup: CDR1 SGDLS, CDR2 YYNGEE. Between the trimmed V and J ends, which lost 0 bases and 6 bases, there was a span of 11 bases. This CDR3 contains 14 residues. CDR3 DNA sequence: TGTGCCAGCAGCGTAGTGGGACTCCTCGATACGCAGTATTTT. Translating it yields CASSVVGLLDTQYF.

This sequence joins TRBV5-1 and TRBJ2-1, with 8 bases that match TRBD2. There are 15 residues in the CDR3. Germline CDR1 SGHRS, CDR2 YFSETQ. Trimming took 0 bases from V and 7 from J; bases not matched to a gene: 6. In DNA form, the CDR3 reads TGCGCCAGCAGCTTGGTTAGCGGGGCTGCGAATGAGCAGTTCTTC. Its translation: CASSLVSGAANEQFF.

This clone was counted a few times. The chain combines TRBV2 with TRBJ1-5; 10 bases match TRBD1. V lost 4 bases, J lost 2 bases, and 2 bases stayed unmatched. The V gene's germline CDR1 is SNHLY and CDR2 FYNNEI. CDR3 length: 15 amino acids. CDR3 amino acids: CASSGDRGGNQPQHF. In nucleotides, the CDR3 is TGTGCCAGCAGTGGGGACAGGGGAGGCAATCAGCCCCAGCATTTT.

The chain recombines TRBV15 with TRBJ2-3, with 7 bases aligning to TRBD1. Germline lookup yields CDR1 LNHNV and CDR2 YYDKDF (reference sequence). With 6 bases clipped from V and 2 bases from J, the junction kept 8 bases outside the gene matches. The CDR3 covers 15 residues. CDR3 in DNA: TGTGCCACCAGGAAACAGGGGAAAGACACAGATACGCAGTATTTT. Its protein is CATRKQGKDTDTQYF. Combining the CDR3 with reference TRBV15 and TRBJ2-3 gives the whole variable domain DAMVIQNPRYQVTQFGKPVTLSCSQTLNHNVMYWYQQKSSQAPKLLFHYYDKDFNNEADTPDNFQSRRPNTSFCFLDIRSPGLGDTAMYLCATRKQGKDTDTQYFGPGTRLTVL.

This chain uses TRBV28 with TRBJ2-1; a possible D gene is TRBD2 (6 bases). Per germline, CDR1 MDHEN and CDR2 SYDVKM. V lost 6 bases and J lost 0, with 21 bases in between. This CDR3 has 18 residues. CDR3 nucleotides: TGTGCCAGCAGCTCCCTTACAATGCGGGGAAGCTCCTACAATGAGCAGTTCTTC. Translated: CASSSLTMRGSSYNEQFF.

The rearrangement links TRBV7-9 to TRBJ2-1; 13 bases align to TRBD2. The CDR3 runs to 16 residues. The V segment lost 5 bases and the J segment 6 bases; nucleotides outside the gene matches: 7. The V gene's germline CDR1 is SEHNR and CDR2 FQNEAQ (reference sequence). This CDR3 reads CASSHTSGGAGNEQFF. CDR3 coding DNA: TGTGCCAGCAGCCATACTAGCGGGGGGGCGGGCAATGAGCAGTTCTTC.

This CDR3 reads CASSNRGMRHTDTQYF. The CDR3 DNA sequence: TGTGCCAGTAGTAACAGAGGGATGCGGCACACAGATACGCAGTATTTT. The V call is TRBV19, the J call TRBJ2-3; TRBD2 is a possible D gene (5 bases). The V gene's germline CDR1 is LNHDA and CDR2 SQIVND (reference sequence). V was trimmed by 4 bases and J by 2 bases, leaving 16 bases between them. The CDR3 sequence is 16 residues long.

This CDR3 is CRRGQGGEQYF. DNA for the CDR3: TGCAGGCGAGGACAGGGAGGCGAGCAGTACTTC. The chain is built from TRBV20-1 and TRBJ2-7; 8 nucleotides line up with TRBD1. This CDR3 spans 11 amino acids. In germline, CDR1 is DFQATT, CDR2 SNEGSKA (reference sequence).

This clone was seen only a few times. The chain links TRBV28 to TRBJ2-3; D gene unclear. Trimming cost V 4 bases and J 3 bases, with 2 bases left between them. CDR1 and CDR2 from the germline V gene are MDHEN and SYDVKM. The CDR3 is made up of 11 amino acids. For the CDR3, the DNA is TGTGCCAGCAGTTCAACAGATACGCAGTATTTT. Amino acid sequence: CASSSTDTQYF.

This chain connects TRBV28 to TRBJ2-2, with D tentatively TRBD2 (5 bases). Per germline, CDR1 MDHEN and CDR2 SYDVKM. Between the trimmed V and J ends, which lost 6 bases and 3 bases, there was a span of 11 bases. This CDR3 spans 14 amino acids. The CDR3, as DNA: TGTGCCAGCAGACCAGCGGAGGACACCGGGGAGCTGTTTTTT. It translates to CASRPAEDTGELFF.

This clone has just one count. The chain carries TRBV6-1 and TRBJ1-1, with D hard to call. Trimming took 4 bases from V and 2 from J, leaving 8 bases between them. Germline values: CDR1 MNHNS, CDR2 SASEGT. This CDR3 is 13 amino acids long. The CDR3 loop is CASSVRENTEAFF. The CDR3 DNA follows: TGTGCCAGCAGTGTTAGAGAAAACACTGAAGCTTTCTTT.

V and J are TRBV7-9 and TRBJ2-3, with D unclear. Germline V gives CDR1 SEHNR, CDR2 FQNEAQ (reference sequence). The CDR3 contains 12 residues. Trimming stripped 2 bases from V and 5 bases from J, with 5 bases between. CDR3 nucleotides: TGTGCCAGCAGCTTATTATTAGATACGCAGTATTTT. Translating it yields CASSLLLDTQYF.

The chain employs TRBV7-8 and TRBJ1-1; 7 nucleotides line up with TRBD1. V was clipped by 6 bases and J by 3 bases; unmatched bases: 4. The CDR3 runs 13 residues. Germline CDR1 reads SGHVS; CDR2 reads FQNEAQ. CDR3 in amino acids: CASRPDRDTEAFF. Here the CDR3 DNA reads TGTGCCAGCAGACCCGACAGGGACACTGAAGCTTTCTTT.

The genes are TRBV4-3 and TRBJ1-2, with D possibly TRBD1 on 5 matching bases. Germline CDR1 reads LGHNA; CDR2 reads YSLEER. The CDR3 sequence is 13 residues long. Trimming left V 4 bases short and J 9 bases short, with 15 bases between. The CDR3 DNA is TGCGCCAGCAGCCCGGCAGGGTTCTCTAGCTACACCTTC. Its protein product is CASSPAGFSSYTF.

The chain links TRBV20-1 to TRBJ2-5, with D possibly TRBD2 on 6 matching bases. The CDR3 is 11 residues long. The germline V and J ends were trimmed by 1 base and 7 bases, with 7 bases remaining between them. Germline-derived CDR1 and CDR2 are DFQATT and SNEGSKA (reference sequence). In DNA, the CDR3 is TGCAGTGCTAGAGTCGGGGGGACCCAGTACTTC. Amino acid sequence: CSARVGGTQYF.

V is TRBV7-2 and J is TRBJ2-2; D is possibly TRBD2 (5 bases). Germline V CDR1 and CDR2: SGHTA, FQGNSA. With 1 base removed from V and 4 bases from J, the gap between germline ends came to 10 bases. This CDR3 has 15 residues. In nucleotides, the CDR3 is TGTGCCAGCAGCTTAGTCCCTCGGGGCACCGGGGAGCTGTTTTTT. Its protein is CASSLVPRGTGELFF.

This clone appeared a single time. The chain recombines TRBV28 with TRBJ1-5; TRBD1 matches at 7 bases. V gave up 5 bases and J gave up 4 bases; unmatched junction bases: 11. Germline assignment: CDR1 MDHEN and CDR2 SYDVKM. The CDR3 has 16 residues. CDR3: CASSRRGRGSNQPQHF. DNA of the CDR3: TGTGCCAGCAGTCGAAGGGGGCGCGGTTCTAATCAGCCCCAGCATTTT.

The chain is built from TRBV30 and TRBJ2-4; TRBD2 matches 11 bases. V lost 2 bases to trimming and J lost 5 bases; unmatched junction nucleotides: 5. CDR1 is GTSNPN and CDR2 is SVGIG in the germline V gene (reference sequence). The CDR3 has 15 residues. CDR3 in DNA: TGTGCCTGGAGTTTTTTAGCGGGAGGGGAAAACATTCAGTACTTC. Its protein product is CAWSFLAGGENIQYF.

The CDR3 coding sequence is TGCGCCAGCAGCCAGTCACTAGCGGGAGTAACAGATACGCAGTATTTT. It specifies CASSQSLAGVTDTQYF. J is TRBJ2-3 and V is TRBV4-3, with 11 bases matching TRBD2. Germline CDR1 LGHNA, CDR2 YSLEER. V lost 3 bases, J lost 3 bases, and 5 bases stayed unmatched. The CDR3 spans 16 residues.